Below, 14 T cell receptor beta chains from the same sample are listed, as sequenced in a study of blood T cell repertoires in COVID-19. This table comes from immunoSEQ multiplex PCR, and its TCRdb copy is limited to in-frame clones, with some not included. The sample has tens of thousands of clones; 77% are singletons. The sequencing sample was made of peripheral blood. The receptor source for this set is a man aged 70-80 years with COVID-19, enrolled during active disease.

The DNA of the CDR3 is TGTGCCAGCAGTTACTCTATAGGACTTAACACTGAAGCTTTCTTT. Protein sequence: CASSYSIGLNTEAFF. The genes are TRBV6-5 and TRBJ1-1; no reliable D call. The germline V gene has CDR1 MNHEY and CDR2 SVGAGI. Trimming left V 0 bases short and J 2 bases short, with 10 bases between. There are 15 residues in the CDR3.

The J gene is TRBJ1-5, the V gene TRBV6-2 or TRBV6-3, with 8 bases aligning to TRBD1. The CDR3 runs 17 residues. Germline assignment: CDR1 MNHEY and CDR2 SVGEGT. J gave up 1 base and V 5 bases, and 10 bases lay outside the gene matches. The DNA for the CDR3 is TGTGCCAGCAGTGCAAGCCGGACAGGGCGAAGCAATCAGCCCCAGCATTTT. Translated, it gives CASSASRTGRSNQPQHF.

The chain has TRBV7-6 and TRBJ1-1; TRBD1 matches 7 bases. CDR1 SGHVS and CDR2 FNYEAQ come from the germline V gene. The ends lost 1 base at V and 0 bases at J; junction bases unmatched: 14. The CDR3 runs to 19 residues. This CDR3 is CASSLEWALGGGMNTEAFF. The CDR3 DNA reads as TGTGCCAGCAGCTTAGAGTGGGCCTTAGGGGGCGGAATGAACACTGAAGCTTTCTTT.

V gene TRBV7-8 combines with J gene TRBJ2-7; D might be TRBD1 (5 bases). The CDR3 is 12 amino acids. V was pared by 5 bases and J by 5 bases, with 10 bases between. Germline lookup yields CDR1 SGHVS and CDR2 FQNEAQ. The CDR3 bases are TGTGCCAGCAGCCCTAGGACAAACGAGCAGTACTTC. This gives the protein CASSPRTNEQYF. Based on the CDR3 plus reference TRBV7-8 and TRBJ2-7, the full variable domain is GAGVSQSPRYKVAKRGQDVALRCDPISGHVSLFWYQQALGQGPEFLTYFQNEAQLDKSGLPSDRFFAERPEGSVSTLKIQRTQQEDSAVYLCASSPRTNEQYFGPGTRLTVT.

This rearrangement joins TRBV27 to TRBJ1-2; D ambiguous. The V end lost 3 bases, the J end lost 4 bases, and 9 bases lay between the germline ends. CDR1 and CDR2 (germline): MNHEY, SMNVEV (reference sequence). The CDR3 is made up of 13 amino acids. CDR3 in amino acids: CASSFSGSYGYTF. CDR3 nucleotide sequence: TGTGCCAGCAGTTTTTCGGGGTCCTATGGCTACACCTTC.

This rearrangement joins TRBV14 to TRBJ2-1; possibly TRBD2 for D (5 bases). The CDR3 totals 16 residues. The ends were cut back, 1 base at V and 4 bases at J, with 14 bases in the middle. Germline-derived CDR1 and CDR2 are SGHDN and FVKESK. The CDR3 spells CASSQGRGFRYNEQFF. DNA of the CDR3: TGTGCCAGCAGCCAAGGGCGAGGGTTCCGGTACAATGAGCAGTTCTTC.

This chain joins TRBV7-9 and TRBJ1-5; 7 positions match TRBD1. Germline assignment: CDR1 SEHNR and CDR2 FQNEAQ (reference sequence). V lost 3 bases, J lost 11 bases, and 4 bases stayed unmatched. The CDR3 has 12 residues. The CDR3: CASSFQTGSQHF. The CDR3 region has the DNA TGTGCCAGCAGCTTCCAGACAGGGTCCCAGCATTTT.

The rearrangement joins TRBV5-4 to TRBJ2-2; 16 bases are a match to TRBD2. Losses at the gene ends were 4 bases for V and 0 bases for J; bases not matched to a gene: 3. CDR1 and CDR2 from the germline V gene are SGHNT and YYREEE (reference sequence). The CDR3 loop spans 18 amino acids. CDR3 region: CASSQGLAGGPNTGELFF. CDR3 in DNA: TGTGCCAGCAGCCAGGGACTAGCGGGAGGGCCGAACACCGGGGAGCTGTTTTTT.

J is TRBJ2-1 and V is TRBV11-1, with D perhaps matching TRBD1 (6 bases). CDR1 is SGHAT, CDR2 FQDESV, per germline (reference sequence). Trimming took off 2 bases at V and 4 bases at J, with 15 bases between the two ends. The CDR3 has 16 residues. CDR3 nucleotides: TGTGCCAGCAGCTTACGTTCAGGGGAGAATTACAATGAGCAGTTCTTC. Protein product: CASSLRSGENYNEQFF.

About this clone: Different DNA sequences within this sample yield the same CDR3. The CDR3 sequence: CASSYSTGVGNTIYF. The DNA of the CDR3 is TGTGCCAGCAGTTACTCTACAGGTGTCGGAAACACCATATATTTT. This sequence joins TRBV6-5 and TRBJ1-3; a possible D gene is TRBD1 (5 bases). Trimming took off 0 bases at V and 4 bases at J, with 10 bases between the two ends. Germline CDR1 is MNHEY and CDR2 is SVGAGI. This CDR3 region has 15 residues.

The chain uses TRBV19 and TRBJ1-5; D ambiguous. This CDR3 comprises 14 residues. The germline gives CDR1 LNHDA, CDR2 SQIVND (reference sequence). V was clipped by 6 bases and J by 4 bases, with 13 bases between them. This chain's CDR3 is CASSYGRGNQPQHF. In nucleotides, the CDR3 is TGTGCCAGTAGCTACGGGCGGGGAAATCAGCCCCAGCATTTT.

The chain has TRBV30 and TRBJ1-1; D is unclear. V lost 2 bases to trimming and J lost 10 bases, with 17 bases between them. Germline lookup yields CDR1 GTSNPN and CDR2 SVGIG (reference sequence). The CDR3 runs 13 residues. Written as DNA, the CDR3 is TGTGCCTGGAGTCCTACGTACAGAGAAGGAGCTTTCTTT. Protein: CAWSPTYREGAFF.

The genes are TRBV9 and TRBJ2-1; 7 nucleotides align to TRBD2. Germline CDR1 is SGDLS and CDR2 is YYNGEE. V trimming: 0 bases; J trimming: 8 bases; junction bases outside the gene matches: 14. CDR3 length: 17 residues. Here the CDR3 reads CASSVGSSGSGSDEQFF. CDR3 DNA: TGTGCCAGCAGCGTAGGGAGTAGCGGGTCCGGGTCCGATGAGCAGTTCTTC.

This clone was seen just once. V usage is TRBV9 and J usage is TRBJ2-6, with D perhaps matching TRBD1 (5 bases). Looked up from germline, CDR1 is SGDLS and CDR2 is YYNGEE. The CDR3 has 15 residues. V gave up 2 bases and J gave up 6 bases, with 12 bases separating them. The DNA of the CDR3 is TGTGCCAGCAGCGTTTCAGGGCTCCTGGCCAACGTCCTGACTTTC. The encoded protein is CASSVSGLLANVLTF.